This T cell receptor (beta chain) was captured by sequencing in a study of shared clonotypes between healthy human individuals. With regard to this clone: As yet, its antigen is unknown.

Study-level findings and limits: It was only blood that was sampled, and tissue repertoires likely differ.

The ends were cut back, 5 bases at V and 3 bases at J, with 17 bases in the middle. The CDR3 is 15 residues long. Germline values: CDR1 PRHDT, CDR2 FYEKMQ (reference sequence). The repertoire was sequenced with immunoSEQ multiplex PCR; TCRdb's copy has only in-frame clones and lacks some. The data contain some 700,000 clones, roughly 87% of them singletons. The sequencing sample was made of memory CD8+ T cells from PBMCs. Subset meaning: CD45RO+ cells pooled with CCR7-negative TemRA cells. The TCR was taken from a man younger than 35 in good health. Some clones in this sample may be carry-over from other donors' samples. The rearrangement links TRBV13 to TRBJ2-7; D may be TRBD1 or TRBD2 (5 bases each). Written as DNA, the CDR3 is TGTGCCAGCAGCCCCGGGGCCGCCAGCTTCTACGAGCAGTACTTC. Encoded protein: CASSPGAASFYEQYF.